A single sample is the source of the 18 T cell receptor beta chains below, sequenced in a study of long-term antiretroviral therapy in people with HIV. A v3.0 immunoSEQ assay was performed at survey level. Sequencing used immunoSEQ multiplex PCR; TCRdb keeps in-frame clones, though not all of them. The table includes over 15,000 clones, 70% to 85% detected once. The sequences come from unsorted PBMCs, collected 1.5 years before starting antiretroviral therapy. The receptors derive from a woman aged 45-59 years with HIV.

The V gene is TRBV9, the J gene TRBJ2-3; D perhaps matches TRBD1 (6 bases). CDR1 and CDR2 (germline): SGDLS, YYNGEE. The V gene lost 5 bases and the J gene lost 5 bases, with 21 bases spanning the gap. The CDR3 is 16 residues long. CDR3: CASSGLQGLNIDTQYF. The CDR3 bases are TGTGCCAGCAGTGGCCTGCAGGGGCTGAATATAGATACGCAGTATTTT.

This chain connects TRBV5-6 to TRBJ1-1; 10 nucleotides align to TRBD1. Germline values: CDR1 SGHDT, CDR2 YYEEEE. J lost 5 bases, V lost 5 bases, and 9 bases had no gene match. This CDR3 spans 15 amino acids. The CDR3 is CASRDRDRGKTEAFF. The CDR3 nucleotides are TGTGCCAGCAGAGACCGGGACAGGGGTAAAACTGAAGCTTTCTTT.

CDR3 DNA: TGTGCCAGCAGGGGGCTGACCGGGGAGCTGTTTTTT. Translation: CASRGLTGELFF. J is TRBJ2-2 and V is TRBV7-2, with a possible D match to TRBD1 (5 bases). CDR3 length: 12 residues. From germline, CDR1 is SGHTA and CDR2 FQGNSA. The ends were cut back, 6 bases at V and 5 bases at J, with 7 bases in the middle.

This clone was picked up one time. The rearrangement joins TRBV7-9 to TRBJ1-4, with a possible D match to TRBD1 (6 bases). The germline V gene has CDR1 SEHNR and CDR2 FQNEAQ (reference sequence). CDR3 size: 15 residues. The V and J ends lost 5 bases and 7 bases respectively, with 17 bases between them. The CDR3 nucleotides are TGTGCCAGCAGCCCTAATCTCGGACAGACTGAAAAACTGTTTTTT. Residues: CASSPNLGQTEKLFF.

J is TRBJ2-7 and V is TRBV2; 7 bases are a match to TRBD1. Losses at the gene ends were 2 bases for V and 1 base for J; bases not matched to a gene: 5. Germline V gives CDR1 SNHLY, CDR2 FYNNEI. The CDR3 covers 15 residues. The CDR3 nucleotides are TGTGCCAGCAGTGAAAGGACAGGCACTTCCTACGAGCAGTACTTC. This codes for CASSERTGTSYEQYF.

The J gene is TRBJ2-7, the V gene TRBV27; 11 nucleotides agree with TRBD1. The CDR3 length is 15 residues. CDR1 and CDR2 (germline): MNHEY, SMNVEV (reference sequence). V trimming: 8 bases; J trimming: 3 bases; junction bases outside the gene matches: 9. The DNA of the CDR3 is TGTGCCAGCGGACCGGGGACAGGGGGTTTCTACGAGCAGTACTTC. This encodes CASGPGTGGFYEQYF.

A few counts support this clone. This chain connects TRBV14 to TRBJ2-2; D is possibly TRBD2 (6 bases). This CDR3 comprises 15 residues. Germline CDR1 is SGHDN and CDR2 is FVKESK. V lost 6 bases and J 7 bases, leaving 18 bases between the germline ends. The CDR3 loop reads CASRQTVGGIGELFF. CDR3 sequence (DNA): TGTGCCAGCAGACAGACTGTCGGGGGTATCGGGGAGCTGTTTTTT.

This chain joins TRBV30 and TRBJ1-4; 12 nucleotides agree with TRBD1. J was trimmed by 0 bases and V by 6 bases; bases with no gene match: 8. The length of the CDR3 is 17 residues. CDR1 GTSNPN and CDR2 SVGIG come from the germline V gene (reference sequence). In DNA form, the CDR3 reads TGTGCCTGCTACCGGGACAGGGGGCTTGCAACTAATGAAAAACTGTTTTTT. This translates into CACYRDRGLATNEKLFF. The full variable domain, its missing parts supplied by reference TRBV30 and TRBJ1-4, is SQTIHQWPATLVQPVGSPLSLECTVEGTSNPNLYWYRQAAGRGLQLLFYSVGIGQISSEVPQNLSASRPQDRQFILSSKKLLLSDSGFYLCACYRDRGLATNEKLFFGSGTQLSVL.

The V gene is TRBV21-1, the J gene TRBJ1-3. TRBV21-1 is noted as a pseudogene. This CDR3 has 16 amino acids. In DNA, the CDR3 is TGTGCCAGCAGCAAAAGGAGAAACGTCTCTGGAAACACCATATATTTT. Amino acids: CASSKRRNVSGNTIYF.

This chain joins TRBV2 and TRBJ1-4, with D possibly being TRBD1 (6 bases). The length of the CDR3 is 13 residues. The V end was cut by 10 bases, the J end by 4 bases, with 13 bases between. The germline CDR1 and CDR2 sequences are SNHLY and FYNNEI. Written as DNA, the CDR3 is TGTGCCACCCACAGGGATCATAATGAAAAACTGTTTTTT. Residues: CATHRDHNEKLFF.

The rearrangement links TRBV1 to TRBJ2-6. TRBV1 has pseudogene status. The CDR3 runs 19 residues. The CDR3 DNA sequence: TGCACCAGCAGCCAATTCAACCAGGGACGACACTCTGGGGCCAACGTCCTGACTTTC. Translation gives CTSSQFNQGRHSGANVLTF.

The chain recombines TRBV30 with TRBJ2-1; possible D gene TRBD1, 6 bases. The V gene's germline CDR1 is GTSNPN and CDR2 SVGIG (reference sequence). CDR3 length equals 15 residues. Trimming took 0 bases from V and 2 from J, leaving 11 bases between them. The CDR3, as DNA: TGTGCCTGGAGTGTATCGGACAGAGCCTACAATGAGCAGTTCTTC. It yields the protein CAWSVSDRAYNEQFF.

The chain has TRBV11-2 and TRBJ2-7; D is possibly TRBD2 (6 bases). Looked up from germline, CDR1 is SGHAT and CDR2 is FQNNGV. This CDR3 is built from 15 residues. V shed 5 bases and J shed 3 bases, with 17 bases lying between them. CDR3 in amino acids: CASSGRGKKLYEQYF. In DNA form, the CDR3 reads TGTGCCAGCAGCGGGCGGGGTAAGAAGCTCTACGAGCAGTACTTC.

V gene TRBV7-2 combines with J gene TRBJ1-3; a possible D gene is TRBD1 (5 bases). The CDR3 loop spans 14 amino acids. V was shortened by 4 bases and J by 3 bases, with 10 bases between the two germline ends. From germline, CDR1 is SGHTA and CDR2 FQGNSA. CDR3 nucleotides: TGTGCCAGCAGCTCTGGGACGGTTGGAAACACCATATATTTT. Translating gives CASSSGTVGNTIYF.

This clone came up a few times. This chain joins TRBV2 and TRBJ1-6, with no clear D. The V gene lost 5 bases and the J gene lost 8 bases, with 13 bases spanning the gap. The CDR3 spans 14 residues. CDR1 and CDR2 from the germline V gene are SNHLY and FYNNEI. The CDR3 protein is CASSPNPGDSPLHF. The CDR3 DNA sequence: TGTGCCAGCAGTCCTAACCCCGGAGATTCACCCCTCCACTTT.

The J gene is TRBJ2-2, the V gene TRBV6-5; D not resolved. Germline V gene lookup returns CDR1 MNHEY and CDR2 SVGAGI. This CDR3 is built from 13 residues. Trimming took 8 bases from V and 6 from J, leaving 13 bases between them. The CDR3 is CASRLDPPGELFF. The CDR3 DNA reads as TGTGCCAGCCGACTCGATCCACCCGGGGAGCTGTTTTTT.

This sequence joins TRBV4-1 and TRBJ2-5, with D possibly TRBD2 on 6 matching bases. This CDR3 spans 15 amino acids. V lost 5 bases and J 2 bases, leaving 15 bases between the germline ends. Germline V gene lookup returns CDR1 MGHRA and CDR2 YSYEKL. DNA for the CDR3: TGCGCCAGCAGCATCGACATGGGAGGTCAAGAGACCCAGTACTTC. Translated, it gives CASSIDMGGQETQYF.

This chain joins TRBV7-3 and TRBJ2-1, with 7 bases that match TRBD1. The CDR3 totals 16 residues. Germline trimming cut 4 bases from V and 3 bases from J; bases unmatched to any gene: 9. Germline V gene sequence: CDR1 SGHTA, CDR2 FQGTGA. CDR3 coding DNA: TGTGCCAGCAGCTACTCCGAGGGGGCAGGCTACAATGAGCAGTTCTTC. Amino acid sequence: CASSYSEGAGYNEQFF.